The 24 T cell receptor beta chains below all came from one sample that was sequenced in a study of T cell responses to AZD1222 COVID-19 vaccine. The protocol was immunoSEQ multiplex PCR, while the TCRdb copy is restricted to in-frame clones and leaves out a portion. Counted here are roughly 130,000 clones, 92% occurring once; the ten biggest clones make up 3% to 3.5%. Sequencing used peripheral blood, obtained on day 0 of AZD1222 vaccination. These receptors came from an adult in good health.

This clone was recorded only once. V gene TRBV30 combines with J gene TRBJ1-5, with D unresolved. The CDR3 has 12 residues. Germline assignment: CDR1 GTSNPN and CDR2 SVGIG (reference sequence). V was clipped by 5 bases and J by 2 bases, with 7 bases between them. CDR3 coding DNA: TGTGCCTGGGGATCGGGCAATCAGCCCCAGCATTTT. Its protein product is CAWGSGNQPQHF. The variable domain in full, with the rest retrieved from reference TRBV30 and TRBJ1-5, is SQTIHQWPATLVQPVGSPLSLECTVEGTSNPNLYWYRQAAGRGLQLLFYSVGIGQISSEVPQNLSASRPQDRQFILSSKKLLLSDSGFYLCAWGSGNQPQHFGDGTRLSIL.

This sequence joins TRBV6-1 and TRBJ1-1, with a weak D call TRBD1 (5 bases). V was trimmed by 3 bases and J by 0 bases, leaving 5 bases between them. Per germline, CDR1 MNHNS and CDR2 SASEGT. The CDR3 loop spans 13 amino acids. CDR3 DNA: TGTGCCAGCAGTGAGACAGTGAACACTGAAGCTTTCTTT. Amino acids: CASSETVNTEAFF.

The rearrangement links TRBV5-5 to TRBJ2-3; the match to TRBD2 covers 13 bases. Trimming cost V 4 bases and J 6 bases; bases outside gene matches: 8. The CDR3 runs 16 residues. Germline CDR1 is SGHKS and CDR2 is YYEKEE (reference sequence). The CDR3 loop reads CASSPVLAGGWDTQYF. The CDR3 nucleotides are TGTGCCAGCAGCCCCGTACTAGCGGGAGGGTGGGATACGCAGTATTTT.

The chain links TRBV15 to TRBJ2-1; TRBD2 matches at 14 bases. After removal of 4 bases from V and 10 bases from J, the junction contained 9 bases not matched to a gene. The germline V gene encodes CDR1 LNHNV and CDR2 YYDKDF (reference sequence). CDR3 length: 16 residues. Here the CDR3 reads CATSMGLAGEAREQFF. As DNA, the CDR3 is TGTGCCACCAGCATGGGACTAGCGGGGGAGGCGCGGGAGCAGTTCTTC.

V and J are TRBV10-2 and TRBJ1-4; 9 nucleotides agree with TRBD1. J lost 6 bases, V lost 2 bases, and 7 bases had no gene match. Germline loops: CDR1 WSHSY, CDR2 SAAADI. The CDR3 length is 16 residues. The CDR3 region has the DNA TGCGCCAGCAGTGAGAATTGGGGACAGGGACATGAAAAACTGTTTTTT. It specifies CASSENWGQGHEKLFF.

The V call is TRBV18, the J call TRBJ2-7; 7 positions agree with TRBD1. The length of the CDR3 is 14 residues. Losses at the gene ends were 6 bases for V and 2 bases for J; bases not matched to a gene: 7. CDR1 KGHSH and CDR2 LQKENI come from the germline V gene. This CDR3 reads CASSPGQDTYEQYF. CDR3 DNA sequence: TGTGCCAGCTCCCCTGGACAGGACACCTACGAGCAGTACTTC.

The chain employs TRBV5-1 and TRBJ2-7; 8 bases line up with TRBD1. V dropped 3 bases and J dropped 2; count of bases not matched to a gene: 4. The CDR3 loop spans 14 amino acids. CDR1 SGHRS and CDR2 YFSETQ come from the germline V gene. The chain's CDR3 is CASSSQTGAYEQYF. CDR3 bases: TGCGCCAGCAGCTCGCAGACAGGGGCCTACGAGCAGTACTTC.

The rearrangement uses TRBV18 and TRBJ1-1, with 8 nucleotides matching TRBD1. The germline gives CDR1 KGHSH, CDR2 LQKENI. Trimming took 3 bases from V and 10 from J; bases not matched to a gene: 19. CDR3 size: 17 residues. The CDR3 region has the DNA TGTGCCAGCTCACCCTCGTTCCGAGACAGGGGAATTTCCCGAGCTTTCTTT. As protein: CASSPSFRDRGISRAFF.

This clone was observed once. This sequence joins TRBV19 and TRBJ1-5, with D perhaps TRBD1 (6 bases). Germline V gives CDR1 LNHDA, CDR2 SQIVND (reference sequence). CDR3 size: 14 residues. V was cut by 6 bases and J by 5 bases, with 14 bases left in between. This CDR3 reads CASRDRGGDQPQHF. CDR3 nucleotide sequence: TGTGCCAGTAGGGACAGAGGGGGGGATCAGCCCCAGCATTTT.

This clone has just one count. This same CDR3 is encoded by further DNA sequences in the sample. This chain connects TRBV12-3 or TRBV12-4 to TRBJ2-3, with D unclear. V lost 5 bases and J 2 bases, leaving 5 bases between the germline ends. This CDR3 comprises 12 residues. This CDR3 is CASSASTDTQYF. The DNA of the CDR3 is TGTGCCAGCAGTGCTTCCACAGATACGCAGTATTTT.

This rearrangement joins TRBV5-1 to TRBJ2-7; 12 bases are a match to TRBD1. CDR3 length: 16 residues. V was clipped by 4 bases and J by 5 bases; unmatched bases: 10. Looked up from germline, CDR1 is SGHRS and CDR2 is YFSETQ. The CDR3 protein is CASSPAPGTGGNEQYF. CDR3 sequence (DNA): TGCGCCAGCAGCCCGGCCCCCGGGACAGGGGGCAACGAGCAGTACTTC.

CDR3 DNA: TGTGCCAGCAGCAAAATAAGGGGGCGCAGAAACACCATATATTTT. It is translated as CASSKIRGRRNTIYF. The chain carries TRBV21-1 and TRBJ1-3; TRBD1 is the table's D call and was not checked against the DNA. TRBV21-1 is marked as a pseudogene. There are 15 residues in the CDR3.

This chain links TRBV2 with TRBJ2-7; D ambiguous. Trimming pared 10 bases from V and 0 bases from J, leaving 13 bases between. Germline lookup yields CDR1 SNHLY and CDR2 FYNNEI. The CDR3 contains 13 residues. The CDR3 DNA sequence: TGTGCCACCTCCCCCCCTAGCTCCTACGAGCAGTACTTC. It is translated as CATSPPSSYEQYF.

The rearrangement uses TRBV5-1 and TRBJ1-2; tentatively, D is TRBD1 (5 bases). There are 12 residues in the CDR3. Trimming stripped 0 bases from V and 9 bases from J, with 9 bases between. CDR1 and CDR2 from the germline V gene are SGHRS and YFSETQ. The chain's CDR3 is CASSLAGQSYTF. The CDR3 nucleotides read TGCGCCAGCAGCTTGGCAGGGCAGAGCTACACCTTC.

The genes are TRBV30 and TRBJ1-5; D call uncertain. Germline CDR1 and CDR2: GTSNPN and SVGIG (reference sequence). CDR3 length equals 14 residues. V lost 4 bases and J 9 bases, leaving 19 bases between the germline ends. CDR3 coding DNA: TGTGCCTGGAACACCGGGGTCCCTCTGGGGCCCCAGCATTTT. Its protein product is CAWNTGVPLGPQHF.

The chain joins TRBV3-1 (or the pseudogene TRBV3-2) to TRBJ2-1, with 7 bases matching TRBD2. The germline V gene has CDR1 LGHDT and CDR2 YNNKEL (reference sequence). V lost 4 bases, J lost 3 bases, and 12 bases stayed unmatched. The CDR3 contains 17 residues. CDR3 amino acids: CASSPSRTGRYYNEQFF. CDR3 bases: TGTGCCAGCAGCCCCTCGAGGACCGGGAGGTACTACAATGAGCAGTTCTTC.

This chain connects TRBV5-4 to TRBJ1-2; perhaps TRBD1 as D (6 bases). With 6 bases removed from V and 1 base from J, the gap between germline ends came to 13 bases. The CDR3 sequence is 14 residues long. CDR1 and CDR2 (germline): SGHNT, YYREEE (reference sequence). CDR3 in amino acids: CASIAWGLNYGYTF. Here the CDR3 DNA reads TGTGCCAGCATAGCCTGGGGGCTTAACTATGGCTACACCTTC.

V is TRBV9 and J is TRBJ2-7; 8 nucleotides agree with TRBD1. The length of the CDR3 is 15 residues. J gave up 3 bases and V 2 bases, and 7 bases lay outside the gene matches. The germline gives CDR1 SGDLS, CDR2 YYNGEE. DNA for the CDR3: TGTGCCAGCAGCGTTGCCTCCGGGACAGGCTACGAGCAGTACTTC. Protein: CASSVASGTGYEQYF.

The chain recombines TRBV5-4 with TRBJ2-1; tentatively, D is TRBD1 (6 bases). V dropped 2 bases and J dropped 0 bases, with 9 bases sitting between them. The CDR3 totals 15 residues. CDR1 and CDR2 (germline): SGHNT, YYREEE (reference sequence). The CDR3 sequence: CASSLKTGSYNEQFF. In DNA form, the CDR3 reads TGTGCCAGCAGCTTAAAGACAGGCTCCTACAATGAGCAGTTCTTC.

The rearrangement uses TRBV11-1 and TRBJ2-7; 8 nucleotides line up with TRBD1. This CDR3 region has 14 residues. Unmatched junction bases numbered 6, after V lost 5 bases and J lost 3 bases. Germline CDR1 and CDR2: SGHAT and FQDESV (reference sequence). CDR3: CASSEQGGLYEQYF. The CDR3 nucleotides read TGTGCCAGCAGCGAACAGGGGGGTCTCTACGAGCAGTACTTC.

This chain connects TRBV19 to TRBJ1-1, with no clear D. The CDR3 has 14 residues. V lost 5 bases, J lost 0 bases, and 10 bases lay in between. Germline CDR1 and CDR2: LNHDA and SQIVND (reference sequence). In DNA form, the CDR3 reads TGTGCCAGTAGTCCCCCAGGAATGAACACTGAAGCTTTCTTT. Protein product: CASSPPGMNTEAFF.

The chain uses TRBV7-2 and TRBJ1-5; unclear D gene. The CDR3 spans 15 residues. CDR1 and CDR2 (germline): SGHTA, FQGNSA. The V end lost 2 bases, the J end lost 3 bases, and 11 bases lay between the germline ends. Written as DNA, the CDR3 is TGTGCCAGCAGCTTAATGGCTGGGAACAATCAGCCCCAGCATTTT. It is translated as CASSLMAGNNQPQHF.

As regards this clone: This CDR3 is also generated by other DNA sequences in the sample. V is TRBV9 and J is TRBJ1-1; D perhaps matches TRBD1 (5 bases). Germline lookup yields CDR1 SGDLS and CDR2 YYNGEE. CDR3 size: 13 residues. V dropped 0 bases and J dropped 5 bases, with 8 bases sitting between them. Here the CDR3 DNA reads TGTGCCAGCAGCGTAGGGGGGGATACTGAAGCTTTCTTT. It is translated as CASSVGGDTEAFF.

V is TRBV18 and J is TRBJ2-2; 8 bases fit TRBD2. The trim removed 6 bases at V and 0 bases at J, leaving 6 bases unmatched. The CDR3 sequence is 16 residues long. CDR1 is KGHSH, CDR2 LQKENI, per germline. The CDR3 reads CASSPTSGANTGELFF. CDR3 nucleotides: TGTGCCAGCTCCCCTACTAGCGGCGCGAACACCGGGGAGCTGTTTTTT. Supplemented by reference TRBV18 and TRBJ2-2, the full variable domain reads NAGVMQNPRHLVRRRGQEARLRCSPMKGHSHVYWYRQLPEEGLKFMVYLQKENIIDESGMPKERFSAEFPKEGPSILRIQQVVRGDSAAYFCASSPTSGANTGELFFGEGSRLTVL.